This T cell receptor beta chain appears in the sequencing data of a study of blood T cells in healthy people across ages. This clonotype was observed at least ten times. Its antigen remains unidentified. Points from the study as a whole: With donor CMV status unknown, expanded clonotype changes were possibly confounded. Diversity estimates drawn from one million T cells were deemed underestimates.

The CDR3 is made up of 17 amino acids. Trimming shortened V by 0 bases and J by 1 base, and 16 bases separated the two germline ends. CDR1 SGDLS and CDR2 YYNGEE come from the germline V gene. Whenever a sample was processed, at least 7 million PBMCs were isolated. Sample-barcoded 5' priming and a J-beta primer mix drove a second PCR of roughly 6 to 12 cycles. TCRdb re-called the 5' RACE reads with MiXCR, one entry per CDR3 protein. The profile shows approximately 810,000 distinct CDR3 sequences, more than 25% of them singletons. The J gene is TRBJ2-5, the V gene TRBV9; D may match TRBD1 or TRBD2 (6 bases each). The sample was blood. This clonotype was obtained from a woman of 80 years or more in good health. The CDR3 sequence: CASSVGGLGGAQETQYF. The CDR3 region has the DNA TGTGCCAGCAGCGTAGGAGGTCTGGGGGGCGCCCAAGAGACCCAGTACTTC.